A selection of T cell receptor beta chains follows, all from one sample in a study of T cell repertoires in cytomegalovirus infection. No antigen is known for these receptors. TCRdb itself ran the reads through MiXCR, one entry per CDR3 protein. The sample has about 900,000 distinct CDR3 sequences, around 30% seen once; the top ten hold around an eighth. The sample here was cultured CD8+ T cells from PBMCs, taken from culture after CMV antigen stimulation. The receptors here all came from a human donor in good health (CMV status not recorded). Some clones in this sample may be carry-over from other donors' samples. CDR3s include the opening cysteine and the closing phenylalanine or tryptophan. The D gene is left open where the match is weak. Clone size is not always given. Where it is, it says once, few, many or a class for expanded clones.

size: NA; J: TRBJ2-1; D: TRBD1; V: TRBV28; CDR3: CASSLTGIIYNEQFF; DNA: TGTGCCAGCAGTCTGACAGGGATAATCTACAATGAGCAGTTCTTC
size: NA; J: TRBJ2-7; D: TRBD1; V: TRBV7-9; CDR3: CASSLRAGGRDEQYF; DNA: TGTGCCAGCAGCTTAAGGGCAGGGGGCAGGGACGAGCAGTACTTC
size: NA; J: TRBJ1-1; D: NA; V: TRBV6-2/TRBV6-3; CDR3: CASSYTQEMNTEAFF; DNA: TGTGCCAGCAGTTACACACAAGAAATGAACACTGAAGCTTTCTTT
size: NA; J: TRBJ2-3; D: TRBD1; V: TRBV5-4; CDR3: CAINGQGSTDTQYF; DNA: TGTGCCATCAACGGACAGGGGAGCACAGATACGCAGTATTTT
size: few; J: TRBJ2-3; D: TRBD2; V: TRBV7-6; CDR3: CASSSLLAGGPDTQYF; DNA: TGTGCCAGCAGCTCACTACTAGCGGGGGGGCCAGATACGCAGTATTTT
size: NA; J: TRBJ2-1; D: TRBD2; V: TRBV7-9; CDR3: CVSSTNQAGAYNEQFF; DNA: TGTGTCAGCAGCACAAACCAGGCGGGGGCCTACAATGAGCAGTTCTTC
size: few; J: TRBJ2-3; D: NA; V: TRBV7-9; CDR3: CASSLEQVRGPDTQYF; DNA: TGTGCCAGCAGCTTAGAACAGGTCAGGGGCCCAGATACGCAGTATTTT
size: NA; J: TRBJ1-3; D: NA; V: TRBV29-1; CDR3: CSVVGGHGNTIYF; DNA: TGCAGCGTTGTGGGGGGGCACGGAAACACCATATATTTT
size: NA; J: TRBJ2-1; D: NA; V: TRBV4-3; CDR3: CASSQEPPRVFF; DNA: TGCGCCAGCAGCCAAGAACCCCCGAGGGTGTTCTTC
size: once; J: TRBJ2-1; D: NA; V: TRBV4-1; CDR3: CASSQTVESSYNEQFF; DNA: TGCGCCAGCAGCCAAACAGTCGAGAGCTCCTACAATGAGCAGTTCTTC
size: NA; J: TRBJ2-1; D: NA; V: TRBV6-5; CDR3: CASSYRPVGEQFF; DNA: TGTGCCAGCAGTTACCGACCGGTCGGTGAGCAGTTCTTC
size: few; J: TRBJ2-3; D: NA; V: TRBV7-6; CDR3: CASSRISVSTDTQYF; DNA: TGTGCCAGCAGCCGGATTAGCGTTAGCACAGATACGCAGTATTTT
size: once; J: TRBJ2-7; D: TRBD2; V: TRBV27; CDR3: CASSPYSGGSYEQYF; DNA: TGTGCCAGCAGTCCCTATAGCGGGGGTTCCTACGAGCAGTACTTC
size: few; J: TRBJ2-1; D: NA; V: TRBV6-5; CDR3: CASSYLTNYNEQFF; DNA: TGTGCCAGCAGTTACCTGACAAACTACAATGAGCAGTTCTTC
size: few; J: TRBJ1-3; D: NA; V: TRBV25-1; CDR3: CATSGGNTIYF; DNA: TGTGCCACTTCAGGGGGAAACACCATATATTTT
size: few; J: TRBJ2-1; D: NA; V: TRBV7-6; CDR3: CASSLDRGAEYNEQFF; DNA: TGTGCCAGCAGCTTAGATAGGGGGGCGGAATACAATGAGCAGTTCTTC
size: many; J: TRBJ1-1; D: NA; V: TRBV7-6; CDR3: CASSLAQANMNTEAFF; DNA: TGTGCCAGCAGCTTAGCCCAGGCCAACATGAACACTGAAGCTTTCTTT
size: few; J: TRBJ2-3; D: TRBD1; V: TRBV27; CDR3: CASTPTTGIYTDTQYF; DNA: TGTGCCAGCACCCCCACGACAGGGATCTACACAGATACGCAGTATTTT
size: NA; J: TRBJ2-3; D: NA; V: TRBV9; CDR3: CASSVGVSTDTQYF; DNA: TGTGCCAGCAGCGTCGGGGTGAGCACAGATACGCAGTATTTT
size: NA; J: TRBJ2-2; D: NA; V: TRBV11-2; CDR3: CASSPRAGVAGELFF; DNA: TGTGCCAGCAGCCCGCGGGCAGGGGTCGCCGGGGAGCTGTTTTTT
size: NA; J: TRBJ1-2; D: TRBD1; V: TRBV27; CDR3: CASRTGVRYGYTF; DNA: TGTGCCAGCAGGACAGGGGTACGGTATGGCTACACCTTC
size: few; J: TRBJ1-6; D: NA; V: TRBV6-1; CDR3: CASSEIRIPTGAYNSPLHF; DNA: TGTGCCAGCAGTGAAATCAGGATCCCGACGGGCGCCTATAATTCACCCCTCCACTTT
size: many; J: TRBJ1-1; D: NA; V: TRBV7-9; CDR3: CASSLGWRTVENTEAFF; DNA: TGTGCCAGCAGCTTAGGGTGGAGAACAGTCGAGAACACTGAAGCTTTCTTT
size: NA; J: TRBJ2-3; D: TRBD2; V: TRBV7-3; CDR3: CASSLLAGDLPDTQYF; DNA: TGTGCCAGCAGCTTGCTAGCGGGAGACCTTCCAGATACGCAGTATTTT
size: few; J: TRBJ1-5; D: NA; V: TRBV19; CDR3: CASGQGLNQPQHF; DNA: TGTGCCAGTGGGCAGGGCCTCAATCAGCCCCAGCATTTT
size: many; J: TRBJ2-3; D: TRBD2; V: TRBV7-8; CDR3: CASKAIQGLAGVDTQYF; DNA: TGTGCCAGCAAAGCGATTCAGGGACTAGCGGGGGTAGATACGCAGTATTTT
size: NA; J: TRBJ2-7; D: TRBD1; V: TRBV20-1; CDR3: CSASPPDRGEQYF; DNA: TGCAGTGCTAGCCCCCCCGACAGGGGCGAGCAGTACTTC
size: NA; J: TRBJ1-3; D: NA; V: TRBV7-9; CDR3: CASSSRTGNTIYF; DNA: TGTGCCAGCAGTTCTCGCACAGGAAACACCATATATTTT
size: NA; J: TRBJ2-2; D: TRBD2; V: TRBV19; CDR3: CASSIRGVDTGELFF; DNA: TGTGCCAGTAGTATACGGGGGGTCGACACCGGGGAGCTGTTTTTT
size: NA; J: TRBJ1-5; D: NA; V: TRBV12-3/TRBV12-4; CDR3: CASSYIDAQPQHF; DNA: TGTGCCAGCAGTTACATCGACGCTCAGCCCCAGCATTTT
size: NA; J: TRBJ2-2; D: NA; V: TRBV11-2; CDR3: CASSFARLKGLSGELFF; DNA: TGTGCCAGCAGCTTTGCTCGCCTAAAAGGGTTATCCGGGGAGCTGTTTTTT
size: NA; J: TRBJ2-5; D: TRBD2; V: TRBV12-3/TRBV12-4; CDR3: CASSNLAGEETQYF; DNA: TGTGCCAGCAGTAACTTAGCGGGAGAAGAGACCCAGTACTTC
size: few; J: TRBJ2-3; D: NA; V: TRBV7-9; CDR3: CASSLGHSLSTDTQYF; DNA: TGTGCCAGCAGCTTAGGACACAGCCTTAGCACAGATACGCAGTATTTT
size: few; J: TRBJ2-1; D: TRBD2; V: TRBV6-1; CDR3: CASRTGFSGGGPNEQFF; DNA: TGTGCCAGCAGGACCGGGTTTAGCGGGGGTGGCCCCAATGAGCAGTTCTTC
size: NA; J: TRBJ2-4; D: NA; V: TRBV7-6; CDR3: CASSQDWDKNIQYF; DNA: TGTGCCAGCAGCCAGGACTGGGACAAAAACATTCAGTACTTC
size: NA; J: TRBJ1-4; D: TRBD1; V: TRBV7-6; CDR3: CASSPGQGAGEKLFF; DNA: TGTGCCAGCAGCCCCGGACAGGGGGCGGGTGAAAAACTGTTTTTT
size: NA; J: TRBJ1-1; D: NA; V: TRBV7-9; CDR3: CASSKRRGVNTEAFF; DNA: TGTGCCAGCAGCAAAAGGCGGGGGGTGAACACTGAAGCTTTCTTT
size: NA; J: TRBJ1-4; D: TRBD1; V: TRBV9; CDR3: CASSVASTGQPKLFF; DNA: TGTGCCAGCAGCGTAGCCTCAACGGGACAGCCAAAACTGTTTTTT
size: NA; J: TRBJ2-5; D: NA; V: TRBV29-1; CDR3: CSAVLDSRETQYF; DNA: TGCAGCGCTGTCTTGGACAGCCGGGAGACCCAGTACTTC
size: NA; J: TRBJ2-1; D: TRBD2; V: TRBV13; CDR3: CASSLEVGLARDNGEQFF; DNA: TGTGCCAGCAGCTTAGAAGTGGGACTAGCGAGAGACAACGGTGAGCAGTTCTTC
size: NA; J: TRBJ2-1; D: NA; V: TRBV6-5; CDR3: CVSVLEGRGFPQTYNEQFF; DNA: TGTGTCAGCGTGCTGGAGGGCAGGGGCTTTCCACAAACGTACAATGAGCAGTTCTTC
size: few; J: TRBJ1-2; D: NA; V: TRBV5-5; CDR3: CASSSDGTANPMGYGYTF; DNA: TGTGCCAGCAGCTCGGACGGGACCGCGAACCCAATGGGCTATGGCTACACCTTC
size: few; J: TRBJ1-2; D: TRBD1; V: TRBV2; CDR3: CASSDGQGANYGYTF; DNA: TGTGCCAGCAGCGATGGACAGGGTGCTAACTATGGCTACACCTTC
size: few; J: TRBJ1-4; D: TRBD1; V: TRBV5-1; CDR3: CASSFGQGVDEKLFF; DNA: TGCGCCAGCAGCTTCGGACAGGGAGTAGACGAAAAACTGTTTTTT
size: NA; J: TRBJ2-3; D: TRBD1; V: TRBV28; CDR3: CANSWTGSGDTQYF; DNA: TGTGCCAACAGCTGGACAGGGTCGGGAGATACGCAGTATTTT
size: many; J: TRBJ2-3; D: TRBD2; V: TRBV7-2; CDR3: CASSVSGGLTDTQYF; DNA: TGTGCCAGCAGCGTGAGCGGGGGACTCACAGATACGCAGTATTTT
size: NA; J: TRBJ2-1; D: NA; V: TRBV7-6; CDR3: CASSPGALAYNEQFF; DNA: TGTGCCAGCAGCCCAGGGGCCCTAGCCTACAATGAGCAGTTCTTC
size: NA; J: TRBJ1-2; D: NA; V: TRBV5-4; CDR3: CASTLPGTDYGYTF; DNA: TGTGCCAGCACCCTCCCCGGGACGGACTATGGCTACACCTTC
size: NA; J: TRBJ1-1; D: TRBD1; V: TRBV7-6; CDR3: CASSLSGTGLGDTEAFF; DNA: TGTGCCAGCAGCCTATCCGGGACAGGGTTAGGAGACACTGAAGCTTTCTTT
size: NA; J: TRBJ2-7; D: NA; V: TRBV20-1; CDR3: CSAREPDSYEQYF; DNA: TGCAGTGCTAGAGAGCCAGATTCCTACGAGCAGTACTTC